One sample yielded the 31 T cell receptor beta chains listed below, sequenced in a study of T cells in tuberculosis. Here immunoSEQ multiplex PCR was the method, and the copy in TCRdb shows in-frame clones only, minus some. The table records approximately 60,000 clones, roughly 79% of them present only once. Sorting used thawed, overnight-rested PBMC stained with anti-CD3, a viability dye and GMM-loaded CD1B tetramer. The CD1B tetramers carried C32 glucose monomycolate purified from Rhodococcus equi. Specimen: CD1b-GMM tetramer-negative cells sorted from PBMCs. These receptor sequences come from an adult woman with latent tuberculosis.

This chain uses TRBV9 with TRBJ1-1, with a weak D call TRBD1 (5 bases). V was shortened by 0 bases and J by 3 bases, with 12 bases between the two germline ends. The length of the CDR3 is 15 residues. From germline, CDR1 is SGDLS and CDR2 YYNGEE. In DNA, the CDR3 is TGTGCCAGCAGCGTAGCTGCAGGGCCCGACACTGAAGCTTTCTTT. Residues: CASSVAAGPDTEAFF.

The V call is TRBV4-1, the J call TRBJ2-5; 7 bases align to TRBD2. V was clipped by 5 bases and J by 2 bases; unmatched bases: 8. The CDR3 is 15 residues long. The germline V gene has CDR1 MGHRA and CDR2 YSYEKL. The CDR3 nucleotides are TGCGCCAGCAGCTTTCGCGGACTAGTTCAAGAGACCCAGTACTTC. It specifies CASSFRGLVQETQYF.

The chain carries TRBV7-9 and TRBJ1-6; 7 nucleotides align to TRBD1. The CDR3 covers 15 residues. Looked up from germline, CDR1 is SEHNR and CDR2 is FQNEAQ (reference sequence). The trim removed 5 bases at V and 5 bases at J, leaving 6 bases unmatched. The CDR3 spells CASSLGDSHNSPLHF. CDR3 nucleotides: TGTGCCAGCAGCCTCGGGGACAGCCATAATTCACCCCTCCACTTT.

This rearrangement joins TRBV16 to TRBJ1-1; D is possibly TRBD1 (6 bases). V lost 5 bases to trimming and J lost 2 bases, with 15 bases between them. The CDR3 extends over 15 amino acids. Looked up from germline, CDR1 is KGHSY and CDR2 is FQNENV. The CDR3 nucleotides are TGTGCCAGCAGCTTGCAACCGGGACAAAACACTGAAGCTTTCTTT. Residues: CASSLQPGQNTEAFF. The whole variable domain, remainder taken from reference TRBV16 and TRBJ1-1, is GEEVAQTPKHLVRGEGQKAKLYCAPIKGHSYVFWYQQVLKNEFKFLISFQNENVFDETGMPKERFSAKCLPNSPCSLEIQATKLEDSAVYFCASSLQPGQNTEAFFGQGTRLTVV.

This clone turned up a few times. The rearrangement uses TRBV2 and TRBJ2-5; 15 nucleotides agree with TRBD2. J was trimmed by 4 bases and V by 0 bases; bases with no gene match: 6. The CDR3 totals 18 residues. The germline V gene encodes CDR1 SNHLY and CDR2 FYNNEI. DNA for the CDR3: TGTGCCAGCAGTGAAGCGGGACTAGCGGGAGGAATGGGAGAGACCCAGTACTTC. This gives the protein CASSEAGLAGGMGETQYF.

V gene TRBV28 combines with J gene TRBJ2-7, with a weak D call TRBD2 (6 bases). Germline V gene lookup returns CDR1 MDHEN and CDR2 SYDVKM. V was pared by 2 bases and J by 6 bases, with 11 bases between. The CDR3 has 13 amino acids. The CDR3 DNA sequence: TGTGCCAGCAGTTTACTAGCGCCTCTCGAGCAGTACTTC. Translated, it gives CASSLLAPLEQYF.

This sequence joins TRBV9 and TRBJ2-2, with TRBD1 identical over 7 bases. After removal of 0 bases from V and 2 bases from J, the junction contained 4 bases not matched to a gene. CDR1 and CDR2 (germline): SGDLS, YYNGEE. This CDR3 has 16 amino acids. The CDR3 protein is CASSVGGQINTGELFF. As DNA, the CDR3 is TGTGCCAGCAGCGTAGGGGGACAGATAAACACCGGGGAGCTGTTTTTT.

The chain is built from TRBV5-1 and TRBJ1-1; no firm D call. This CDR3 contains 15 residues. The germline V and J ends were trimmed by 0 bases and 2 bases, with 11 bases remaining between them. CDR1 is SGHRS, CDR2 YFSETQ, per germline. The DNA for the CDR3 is TGCGCCAGCAGCTTGGGTGCAGGTGTAAACACTGAAGCTTTCTTT. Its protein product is CASSLGAGVNTEAFF.

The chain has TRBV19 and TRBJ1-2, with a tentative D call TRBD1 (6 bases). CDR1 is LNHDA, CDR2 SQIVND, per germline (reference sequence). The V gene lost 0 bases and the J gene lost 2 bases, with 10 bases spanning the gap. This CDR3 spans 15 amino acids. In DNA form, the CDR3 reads TGTGCCAGTAGTATAGACCCCACAGGGAACTATGGCTACACCTTC. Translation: CASSIDPTGNYGYTF. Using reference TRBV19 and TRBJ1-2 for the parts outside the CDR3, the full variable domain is DGGITQSPKYLFRKEGQNVTLSCEQNLNHDAMYWYRQDPGQGLRLIYYSQIVNDFQKGDIAEGYSVSREKKESFPLTVTSAQKNPTAFYLCASSIDPTGNYGYTFGSGTRLTVV.

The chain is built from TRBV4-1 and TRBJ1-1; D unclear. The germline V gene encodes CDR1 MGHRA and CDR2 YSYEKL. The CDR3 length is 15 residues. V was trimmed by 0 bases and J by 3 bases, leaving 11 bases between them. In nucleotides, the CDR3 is TGCGCCAGCAGCCAAGATGAATCGGGGTACACTGAAGCTTTCTTT. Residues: CASSQDESGYTEAFF.

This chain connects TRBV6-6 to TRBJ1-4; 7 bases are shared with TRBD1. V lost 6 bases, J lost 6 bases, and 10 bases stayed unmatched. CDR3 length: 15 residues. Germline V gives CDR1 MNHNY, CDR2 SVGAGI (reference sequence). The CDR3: CASRDGDRAYEKLFF. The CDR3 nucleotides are TGTGCCAGCAGGGACGGTGACAGGGCTTATGAAAAACTGTTTTTT.

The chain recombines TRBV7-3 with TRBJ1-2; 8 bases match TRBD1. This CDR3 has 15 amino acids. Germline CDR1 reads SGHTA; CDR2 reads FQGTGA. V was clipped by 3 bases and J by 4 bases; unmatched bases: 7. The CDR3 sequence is CASSFDPQGGYGYTF. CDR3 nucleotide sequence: TGTGCCAGCAGCTTTGACCCACAGGGGGGCTATGGCTACACCTTC.

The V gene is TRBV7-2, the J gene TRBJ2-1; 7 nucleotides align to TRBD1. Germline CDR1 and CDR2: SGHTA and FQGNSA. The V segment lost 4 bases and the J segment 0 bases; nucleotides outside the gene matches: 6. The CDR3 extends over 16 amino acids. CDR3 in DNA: TGTGCCAGCAGCTCACAGGGGTCGAGCTCCTACAATGAGCAGTTCTTC. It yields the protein CASSSQGSSSYNEQFF.

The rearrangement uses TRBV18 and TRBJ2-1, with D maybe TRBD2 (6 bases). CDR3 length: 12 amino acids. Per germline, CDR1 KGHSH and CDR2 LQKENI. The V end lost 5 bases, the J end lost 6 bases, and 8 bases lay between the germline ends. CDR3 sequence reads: CASSTGSNEQFF. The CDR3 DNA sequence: TGTGCCAGCTCAACCGGGAGCAATGAGCAGTTCTTC.

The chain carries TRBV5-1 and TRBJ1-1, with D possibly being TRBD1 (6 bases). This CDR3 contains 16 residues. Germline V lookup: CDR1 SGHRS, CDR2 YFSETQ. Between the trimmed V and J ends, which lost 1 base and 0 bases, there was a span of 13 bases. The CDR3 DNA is TGCGCCAGCAGCTTGTCCAGGGGAATTATGAACACTGAAGCTTTCTTT. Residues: CASSLSRGIMNTEAFF.

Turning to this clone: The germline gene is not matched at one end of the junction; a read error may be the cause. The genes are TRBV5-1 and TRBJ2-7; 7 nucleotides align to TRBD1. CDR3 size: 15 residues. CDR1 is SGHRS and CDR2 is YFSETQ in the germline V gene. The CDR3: CAGSPIRDSKYEQYF. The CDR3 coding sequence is TGCGCCGGCAGCCCGATCCGGGACAGCAAATACGAGCAGTACTTC.

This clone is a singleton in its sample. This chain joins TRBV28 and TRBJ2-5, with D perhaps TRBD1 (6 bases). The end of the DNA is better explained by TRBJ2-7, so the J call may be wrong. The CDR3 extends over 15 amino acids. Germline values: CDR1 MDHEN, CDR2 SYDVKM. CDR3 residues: CASSPPLQGLHEQYF. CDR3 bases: TGTGCCAGCAGTCCCCCCCTACAGGGCCTCCACGAGCAGTACTTC.

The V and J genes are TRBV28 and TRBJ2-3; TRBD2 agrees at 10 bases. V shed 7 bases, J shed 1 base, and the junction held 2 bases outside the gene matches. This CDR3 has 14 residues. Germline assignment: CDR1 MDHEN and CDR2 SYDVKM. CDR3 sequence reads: CASKLAGGTDTQYF. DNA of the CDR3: TGTGCCAGCAAGCTAGCGGGGGGCACAGATACGCAGTATTTT.

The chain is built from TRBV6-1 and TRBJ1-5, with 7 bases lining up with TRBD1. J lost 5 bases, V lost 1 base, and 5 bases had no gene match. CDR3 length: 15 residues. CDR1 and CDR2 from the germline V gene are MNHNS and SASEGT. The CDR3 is CASSEVGTVYQPQHF. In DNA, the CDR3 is TGTGCCAGCAGTGAAGTTGGGACAGTGTATCAGCCCCAGCATTTT.

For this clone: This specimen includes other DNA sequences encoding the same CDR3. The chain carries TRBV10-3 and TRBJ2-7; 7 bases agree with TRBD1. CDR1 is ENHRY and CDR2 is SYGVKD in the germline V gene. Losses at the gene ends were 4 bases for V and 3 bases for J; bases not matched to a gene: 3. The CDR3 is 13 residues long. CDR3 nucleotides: TGTGCCATCAGTGGTCAGGGGGACTACGAGCAGTACTTC. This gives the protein CAISGQGDYEQYF.

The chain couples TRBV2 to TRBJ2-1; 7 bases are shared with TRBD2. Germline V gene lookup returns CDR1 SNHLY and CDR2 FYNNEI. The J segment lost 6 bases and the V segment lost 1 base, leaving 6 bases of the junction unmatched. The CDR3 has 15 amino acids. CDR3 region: CASSEVWGTINEQFF. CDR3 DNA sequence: TGTGCCAGCAGTGAAGTGTGGGGGACTATCAATGAGCAGTTCTTC.

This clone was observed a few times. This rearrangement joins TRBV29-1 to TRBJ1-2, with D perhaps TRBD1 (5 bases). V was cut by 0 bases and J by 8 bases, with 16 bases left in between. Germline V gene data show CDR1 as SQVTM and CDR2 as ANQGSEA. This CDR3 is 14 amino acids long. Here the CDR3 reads CSVEDPGGTGGYTF. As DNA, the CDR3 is TGCAGCGTTGAAGACCCCGGCGGGACTGGGGGCTACACCTTC.

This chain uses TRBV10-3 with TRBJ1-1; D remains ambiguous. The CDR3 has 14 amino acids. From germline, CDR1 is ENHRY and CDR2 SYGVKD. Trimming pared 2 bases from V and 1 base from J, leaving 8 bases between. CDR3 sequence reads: CAISERAANTEAFF. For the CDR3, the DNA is TGTGCCATCAGTGAGAGAGCGGCGAACACTGAAGCTTTCTTT.

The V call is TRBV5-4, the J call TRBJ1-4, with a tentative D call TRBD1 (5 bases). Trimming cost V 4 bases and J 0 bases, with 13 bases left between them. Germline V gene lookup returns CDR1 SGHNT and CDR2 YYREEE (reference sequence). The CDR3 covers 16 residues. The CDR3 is CASSLRTGATNEKLFF. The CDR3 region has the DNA TGTGCCAGCAGCCTACGGACGGGGGCAACTAATGAAAAACTGTTTTTT.

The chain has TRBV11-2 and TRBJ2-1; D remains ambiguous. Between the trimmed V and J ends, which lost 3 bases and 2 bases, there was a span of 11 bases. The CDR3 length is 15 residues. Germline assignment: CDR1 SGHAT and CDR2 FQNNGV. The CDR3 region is CASSFASGTYNEQFF. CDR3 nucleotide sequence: TGTGCCAGCAGCTTCGCTAGTGGTACCTACAATGAGCAGTTCTTC.

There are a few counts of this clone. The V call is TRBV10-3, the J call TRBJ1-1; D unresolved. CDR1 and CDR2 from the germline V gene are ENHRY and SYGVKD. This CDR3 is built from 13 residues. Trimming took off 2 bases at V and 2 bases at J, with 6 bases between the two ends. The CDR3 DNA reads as TGTGCCATCAGTGAGCTGGGCAACACTGAAGCTTTCTTT. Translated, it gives CAISELGNTEAFF.

The DNA of the CDR3 is TGCAGCGTTGAGGGAGTCGGCGGGGGAAACTACGAGCAGTACTTC. Encoded protein: CSVEGVGGGNYEQYF. The gene calls are TRBV29-1 and TRBJ2-7; 7 bases are a match to TRBD2. Unmatched junction bases numbered 11, after V lost 3 bases and J lost 3 bases. Looked up from germline, CDR1 is SQVTM and CDR2 is ANQGSEA. This CDR3 comprises 15 residues.

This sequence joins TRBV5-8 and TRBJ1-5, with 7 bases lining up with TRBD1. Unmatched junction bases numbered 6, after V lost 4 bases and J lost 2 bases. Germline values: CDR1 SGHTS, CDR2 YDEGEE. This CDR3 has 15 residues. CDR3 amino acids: CASSPTGKGNQPQHF. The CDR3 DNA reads TGTGCCAGCAGCCCGACAGGGAAGGGCAATCAGCCCCAGCATTTT. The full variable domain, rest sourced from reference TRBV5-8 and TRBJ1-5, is EAGVTQSPTHLIKTRGQQATLRCSPISGHTSVYWYQQALGLGLQFLLWYDEGEERNRGNFPPRFSGRQFPNYSSELNVNALELEDSALYLCASSPTGKGNQPQHFGDGTRLSIL.

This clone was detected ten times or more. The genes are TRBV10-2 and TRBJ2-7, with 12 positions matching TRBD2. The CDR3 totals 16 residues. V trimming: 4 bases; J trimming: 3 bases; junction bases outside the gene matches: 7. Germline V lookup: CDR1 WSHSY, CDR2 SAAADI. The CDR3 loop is CASSGWTSGDLYEQYF. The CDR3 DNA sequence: TGCGCCAGCAGTGGATGGACTAGCGGGGATCTCTACGAGCAGTACTTC.

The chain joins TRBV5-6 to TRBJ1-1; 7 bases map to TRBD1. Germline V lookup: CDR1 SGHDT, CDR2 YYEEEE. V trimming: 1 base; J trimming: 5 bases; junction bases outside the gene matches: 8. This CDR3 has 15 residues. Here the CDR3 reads CASSLITGVRTEAFF. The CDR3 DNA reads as TGTGCCAGCAGCTTGATCACAGGGGTAAGGACTGAAGCTTTCTTT.

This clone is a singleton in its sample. The CDR3 coding sequence is TGTGCCAGCAGCCAAGATTTGCGGGGAGGGCAAGAGACCCAGTACTTC. This translates into CASSQDLRGGQETQYF. This chain joins TRBV14 and TRBJ2-5, with 7 bases identical to TRBD2. Per germline, CDR1 SGHDN and CDR2 FVKESK. After removal of 0 bases from V and 2 bases from J, the junction contained 6 bases not matched to a gene. The CDR3 spans 16 residues.